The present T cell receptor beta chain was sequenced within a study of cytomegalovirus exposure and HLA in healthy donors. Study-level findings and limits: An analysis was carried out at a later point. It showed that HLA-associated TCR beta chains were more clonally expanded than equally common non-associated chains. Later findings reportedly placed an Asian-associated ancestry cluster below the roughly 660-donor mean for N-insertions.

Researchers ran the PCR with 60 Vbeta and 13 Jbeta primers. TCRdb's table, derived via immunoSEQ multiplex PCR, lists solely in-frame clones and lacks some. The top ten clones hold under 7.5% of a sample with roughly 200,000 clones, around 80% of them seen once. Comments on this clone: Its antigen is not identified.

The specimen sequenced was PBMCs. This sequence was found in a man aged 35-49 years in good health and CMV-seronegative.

This CDR3 is CASSPLQQGRIVIEAFF. The CDR3 bases are TGTGCCAGCTCACCATTACAACAGGGTAGGATTGTAATCGAAGCTTTCTTT. The V call is TRBV18, the J call TRBJ1-1, with a tentative D call TRBD1 (6 bases). Germline assignment: CDR1 KGHSH and CDR2 LQKENI. Deletions cut 2 bases from V and 8 bases from J, with 24 bases between. This CDR3 has 17 residues.